This TCR beta chain appears in the sequencing data of a study of T-cell reconstitution after alpha-beta-depleted transplantation in children. Trimming left V 4 bases short and J 2 bases short, with 14 bases between. The germline V gene encodes CDR1 MGHRA and CDR2 YSYEKL. The CDR3 totals 16 residues. Preparation of the TCRbeta library involved a method that used unique molecular identifiers. MiXCR, run by TCRdb on the PCR reads, gives a single entry per CDR3 protein. This table holds around 360,000 distinct CDR3 sequences, under 13% found once. This chain joins TRBV4-1 and TRBJ2-2; D is undetermined. Sequences were derived from PBMCs from the stem cell graft donor, sampled from the stem cell graft. The receptor's source is a human donor who donated a stem cell graft to a child with acute lymphoblastic leukemia. The CDR3 coding sequence is TGCGCCAGCAGCCCTGTATCGGTGGGAAACACCGGGGAGCTGTTTTTT. Its translation is CASSPVSVGNTGELFF.